This T cell receptor beta chain emerged from a study of blood T cells in healthy people across ages. PCR was performed a second time for roughly 7 to 12 cycles using a sample-barcoded 5' primer and a J-beta primer mix. TCRdb reprocessed the 5' RACE reads with MiXCR, giving one entry per CDR3 protein. This table holds some 800,000 distinct CDR3 sequences, under 55% found once. Germline V lookup: CDR1 LGHNA, CDR2 YSLEER. The V gene end was trimmed by 1 base and the J gene end by 2 bases; junction bases not matched to a gene: 14. The CDR3 sequence is 20 residues long. The source of this sequence is a man aged 55 to 70 in good health. This chain joins TRBV4-3 and TRBJ2-3, with 11 bases fitting TRBD2. Sequenced material: blood. This chain's CDR3 is CASSQAISGGGSITTDTQYF. The CDR3 region has the DNA TGCGCCAGCAGCCAAGCAATTAGCGGGGGGGGCTCCATAACCACAGATACGCAGTATTTT.